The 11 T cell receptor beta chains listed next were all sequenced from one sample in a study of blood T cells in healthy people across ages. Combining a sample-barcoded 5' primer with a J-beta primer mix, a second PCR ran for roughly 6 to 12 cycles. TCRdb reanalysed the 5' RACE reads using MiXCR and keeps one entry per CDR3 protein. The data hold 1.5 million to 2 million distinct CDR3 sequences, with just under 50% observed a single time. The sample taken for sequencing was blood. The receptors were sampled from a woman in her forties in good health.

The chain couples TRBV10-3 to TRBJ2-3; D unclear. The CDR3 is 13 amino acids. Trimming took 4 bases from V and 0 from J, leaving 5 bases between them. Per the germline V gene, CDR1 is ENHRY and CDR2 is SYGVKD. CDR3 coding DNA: TGTGCCATCAGTGTGGGGAGCACAGATACGCAGTATTTT. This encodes CAISVGSTDTQYF.

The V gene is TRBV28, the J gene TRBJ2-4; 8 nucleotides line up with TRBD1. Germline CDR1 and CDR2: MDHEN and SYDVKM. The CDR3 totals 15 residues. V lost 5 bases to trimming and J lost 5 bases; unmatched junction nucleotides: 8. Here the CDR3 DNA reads TGTGCCAGCAGTCGTAGTAGACAGGGGCAAAACATTCAGTACTTC. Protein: CASSRSRQGQNIQYF.

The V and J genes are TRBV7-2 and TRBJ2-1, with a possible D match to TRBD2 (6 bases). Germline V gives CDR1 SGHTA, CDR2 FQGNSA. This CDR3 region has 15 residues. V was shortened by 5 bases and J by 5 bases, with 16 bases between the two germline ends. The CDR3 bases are TGTGCCAGCAGCAGGCGGCGGGGCTGGGACAATGAGCAGTTCTTC. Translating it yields CASSRRRGWDNEQFF.

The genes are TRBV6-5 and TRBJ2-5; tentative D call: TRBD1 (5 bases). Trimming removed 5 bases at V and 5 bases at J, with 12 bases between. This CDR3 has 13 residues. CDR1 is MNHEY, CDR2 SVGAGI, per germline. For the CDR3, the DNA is TGTGCCAGCAGTCCCAGGGTTAGGGAGACCCAGTACTTC. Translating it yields CASSPRVRETQYF.

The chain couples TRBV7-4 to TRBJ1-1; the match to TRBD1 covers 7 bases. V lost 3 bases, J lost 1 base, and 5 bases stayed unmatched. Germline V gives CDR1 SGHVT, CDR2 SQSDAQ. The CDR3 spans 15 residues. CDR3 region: CASSFGGGENTEAFF. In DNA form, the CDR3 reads TGTGCCAGCAGCTTTGGAGGGGGCGAGAACACTGAAGCTTTCTTT.

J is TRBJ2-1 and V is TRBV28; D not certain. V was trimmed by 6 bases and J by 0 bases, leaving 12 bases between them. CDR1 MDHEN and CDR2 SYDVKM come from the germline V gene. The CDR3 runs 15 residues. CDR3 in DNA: TGTGCCAGCAGACTTAAAAAGAGCTCCTACAATGAGCAGTTCTTC. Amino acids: CASRLKKSSYNEQFF.

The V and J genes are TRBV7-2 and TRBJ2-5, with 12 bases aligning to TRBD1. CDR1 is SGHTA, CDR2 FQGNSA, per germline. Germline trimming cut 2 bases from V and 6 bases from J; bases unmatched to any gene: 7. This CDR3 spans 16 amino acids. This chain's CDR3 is CASSLTGTGGMKTQYF. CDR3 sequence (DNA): TGTGCCAGCAGCTTAACTGGGACAGGGGGCATGAAGACCCAGTACTTC. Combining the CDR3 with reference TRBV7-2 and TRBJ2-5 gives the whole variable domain GAGVSQSPSNKVTEKGKDVELRCDPISGHTALYWYRQSLGQGLEFLIYFQGNSAPDKSGLPSDRFSAERTGGSVSTLTIQRTQQEDSAVYLCASSLTGTGGMKTQYFGPGTRLLVL.

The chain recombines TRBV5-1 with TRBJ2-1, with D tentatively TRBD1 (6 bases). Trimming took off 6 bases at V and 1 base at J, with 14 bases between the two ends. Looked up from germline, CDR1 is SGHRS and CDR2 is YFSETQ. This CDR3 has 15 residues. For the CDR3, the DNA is TGCGCCAGCAAGGAGGCAGGGGCTTCCTACAATGAGCAGTTCTTC. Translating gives CASKEAGASYNEQFF.

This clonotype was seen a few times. CDR3 sequence (DNA): TGCAGTGCTAGAGTTCAGGGGAAAGGCTACAATGAGCAGTTCTTC. Translating it yields CSARVQGKGYNEQFF. This sequence joins TRBV20-1 and TRBJ2-1, with a weak D call TRBD1 (6 bases). The length of the CDR3 is 15 residues. V lost 1 base and J lost 3, with 13 bases in between. CDR1 DFQATT and CDR2 SNEGSKA come from the germline V gene (reference sequence).

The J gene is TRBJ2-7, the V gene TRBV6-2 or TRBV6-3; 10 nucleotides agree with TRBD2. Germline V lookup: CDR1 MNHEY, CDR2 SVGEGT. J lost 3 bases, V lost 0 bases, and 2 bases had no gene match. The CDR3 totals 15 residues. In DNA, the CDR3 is TGTGCCAGCAGTTACTCAAGCGGGGGGGGCTACGAGCAGTACTTC. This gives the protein CASSYSSGGGYEQYF.

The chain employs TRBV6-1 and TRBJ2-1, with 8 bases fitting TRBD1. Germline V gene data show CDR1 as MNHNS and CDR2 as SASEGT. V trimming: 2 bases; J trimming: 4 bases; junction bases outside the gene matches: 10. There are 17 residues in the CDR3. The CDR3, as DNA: TGTGCCAGCAGTGAACAATGGCAGGGGGCCCCTTACAATGAGCAGTTCTTC. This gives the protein CASSEQWQGAPYNEQFF.